The 9 T cell receptor beta chains presented below share a single source sample, sequenced in a study of cytotoxic CD8 clonotypes in ibrutinib-treated CLL. TCRdb keeps only in-frame clones here, not all; method: immunoSEQ multiplex PCR. The table has some 200,000 clones, 79% seen once. This material consisted of PBMCs, taken after 12 months of ibrutinib treatment. The source is a human donor with chronic lymphocytic leukemia.

Concerning this clone: A much bigger clone sits one base away, suggesting this may be a read error. The V call is TRBV5-1, the J call TRBJ2-6; tentatively, D is TRBD1 (5 bases). Germline V gene data show CDR1 as SGHRS and CDR2 as YFSETQ. This CDR3 comprises 14 residues. CDR3 amino acids: CASSWGSGVNVLTF. The CDR3 DNA follows: TGCGCCAGCAGCTGGGGCTCTGGGGTCAACGTCCTGACTTTC. The complete variable domain, with remaining parts taken from reference TRBV5-1 and TRBJ2-6, reads KAGVTQTPRYLIKTRGQQVTLSCSPISGHRSVSWYQQTPGQGLQFLFEYFSETQRNKGNFPGRFSGRQFSNSRSEMNVSTLELGDSALYLCASSWGSGVNVLTFGAGSRLTVL.

The chain joins TRBV5-1 to TRBJ1-1, with D possibly TRBD1 on 6 matching bases. From germline, CDR1 is SGHRS and CDR2 YFSETQ. Between the trimmed V and J ends, which lost 4 bases and 5 bases, there was a span of 15 bases. The CDR3 runs to 14 residues. The CDR3 DNA sequence: TGCGCCAGCAGCCAAGGGAGGGGGGCGACTGAAGCTTTCTTT. This gives the protein CASSQGRGATEAFF.

This clone has just a few counts. The chain employs TRBV30 and TRBJ1-2; D remains ambiguous. The CDR3 has 13 amino acids. Trimming stripped 3 bases from V and 3 bases from J, with 11 bases between. Looked up from germline, CDR1 is GTSNPN and CDR2 is SVGIG (reference sequence). The CDR3 DNA reads as TGTGCCTGGAGGAAAGGACGGGACTATGGCTACACCTTC. This sequence encodes CAWRKGRDYGYTF. The full variable domain, rest sourced from reference TRBV30 and TRBJ1-2, is SQTIHQWPATLVQPVGSPLSLECTVEGTSNPNLYWYRQAAGRGLQLLFYSVGIGQISSEVPQNLSASRPQDRQFILSSKKLLLSDSGFYLCAWRKGRDYGYTFGSGTRLTVV.

The rearrangement uses TRBV4-2 and TRBJ2-4, with D tentatively TRBD1 or TRBD2 (5 bases each). Germline-derived CDR1 and CDR2 are LGHNA and YNFKEQ. CDR3 length equals 12 residues. Trimming shortened V by 4 bases and J by 7 bases, and 8 bases separated the two germline ends. Here the CDR3 reads CASSREGNIQYF. The CDR3 bases are TGTGCCAGCAGCCGCGAGGGGAACATTCAGTACTTC.

The DNA for the CDR3 is TGCGCCAGCAGCCCCGGGACTAGCGGGATTGGCGGGGAGCTGTTTTTT. Residues: CASSPGTSGIGGELFF. The rearrangement links TRBV5-1 to TRBJ2-2; TRBD2 aligns across 13 bases. CDR3 length equals 16 residues. The V segment lost 4 bases and the J segment 7 bases; nucleotides outside the gene matches: 7. Germline V gene lookup returns CDR1 SGHRS and CDR2 YFSETQ. Based on the CDR3 plus reference TRBV5-1 and TRBJ2-2, the full variable domain is KAGVTQTPRYLIKTRGQQVTLSCSPISGHRSVSWYQQTPGQGLQFLFEYFSETQRNKGNFPGRFSGRQFSNSRSEMNVSTLELGDSALYLCASSPGTSGIGGELFFGEGSRLTVL.

This clone was picked up one time. This sequence joins TRBV27 and TRBJ2-1; maybe TRBD2 (6 bases). Germline V gives CDR1 MNHEY, CDR2 SMNVEV (reference sequence). The ends were cut back, 8 bases at V and 4 bases at J, with 24 bases in the middle. This CDR3 has 17 amino acids. The DNA of the CDR3 is TGTGCCAGCCCCTACCGACTAGTCAGTACCTCTTACAATGAGCAGTTCTTC. Translation gives CASPYRLVSTSYNEQFF.

V is TRBV19 and J is TRBJ2-5, with 7 nucleotides matching TRBD2. The germline CDR1 and CDR2 sequences are LNHDA and SQIVND (reference sequence). The CDR3 totals 16 residues. The trim removed 5 bases at V and 1 base at J, leaving 10 bases unmatched. CDR3 amino acids: CASSSAGRIPQETQYF. The CDR3 region has the DNA TGTGCCAGTAGTTCAGCGGGACGGATACCCCAAGAGACCCAGTACTTC.

The CDR3 DNA sequence: TGTGCCAGTAGTATAGTAACAGGGGGACCCATAGCTGAAGCTTTCTTT. Translated: CASSIVTGGPIAEAFF. This sequence joins TRBV19 and TRBJ1-1; 8 positions match TRBD1. The V and J ends lost 1 base and 6 bases, in that order; junction bases with no gene match: 10. CDR1 is LNHDA and CDR2 is SQIVND in the germline V gene (reference sequence). This CDR3 has 16 amino acids. The variable domain in full, completed from reference TRBV19 and TRBJ1-1, reads DGGITQSPKYLFRKEGQNVTLSCEQNLNHDAMYWYRQDPGQGLRLIYYSQIVNDFQKGDIAEGYSVSREKKESFPLTVTSAQKNPTAFYLCASSIVTGGPIAEAFFGQGTRLTVV.

This chain connects TRBV29-1 to TRBJ2-5; 8 bases match TRBD1. The V segment lost 7 bases and the J segment 4 bases; nucleotides outside the gene matches: 8. The CDR3 runs to 13 residues. CDR1 and CDR2 from the germline V gene are SQVTM and ANQGSEA. The CDR3 DNA is TGCAGCGCTAGGCGGACAGGGCTAGAGACCCAGTACTTC. Its translation is CSARRTGLETQYF.